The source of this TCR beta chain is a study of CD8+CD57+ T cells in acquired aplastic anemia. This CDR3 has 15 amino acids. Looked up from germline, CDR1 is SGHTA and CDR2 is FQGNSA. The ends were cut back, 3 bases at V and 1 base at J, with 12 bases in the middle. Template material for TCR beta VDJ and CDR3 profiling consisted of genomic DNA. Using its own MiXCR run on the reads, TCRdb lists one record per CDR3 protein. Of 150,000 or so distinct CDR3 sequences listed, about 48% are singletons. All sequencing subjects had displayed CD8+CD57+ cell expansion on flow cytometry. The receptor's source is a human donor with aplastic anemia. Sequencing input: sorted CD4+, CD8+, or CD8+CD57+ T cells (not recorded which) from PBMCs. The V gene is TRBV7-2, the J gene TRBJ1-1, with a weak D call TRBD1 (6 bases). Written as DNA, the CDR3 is TGTGCCAGCAGCTTCGTCAGGGGCCCGAACACTGAAGCTTTCTTT. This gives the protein CASSFVRGPNTEAFF. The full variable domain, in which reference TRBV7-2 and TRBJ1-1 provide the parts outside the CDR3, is GAGVSQSPSNKVTEKGKDVELRCDPISGHTALYWYRQSLGQGLEFLIYFQGNSAPDKSGLPSDRFSAERTGGSVSTLTIQRTQQEDSAVYLCASSFVRGPNTEAFFGQGTRLTVV.